These 8 T cell receptor beta chains were all obtained from the same sample, sequenced in a study of cytomegalovirus exposure and HLA in healthy donors. Primers for the PCR totalled 60 Vbeta and 13 Jbeta. The method was immunoSEQ multiplex PCR; TCRdb's version includes in-frame clones alone and lacks a portion of them. The table includes about 250,000 clones, about 93% detected once. What was sequenced was PBMCs. These receptors were collected from a girl aged 2-15 years in good health and CMV-seronegative.

The CDR3 region is CASSLFPTGPGKHNEQFF. The CDR3 nucleotides are TGTGCCAGCAGTTTATTCCCGACAGGCCCCGGGAAACACAATGAGCAGTTCTTC. This chain links TRBV27 with TRBJ2-1; the D gene is possibly TRBD1 (6 bases). V lost 1 base and J 5 bases, leaving 21 bases between the germline ends. The CDR3 is 18 residues long. Germline-derived CDR1 and CDR2 are MNHEY and SMNVEV (reference sequence).

V is TRBV5-6 and J is TRBJ1-3; TRBD1 aligns across 7 bases. This CDR3 region has 14 residues. Germline V gives CDR1 SGHDT, CDR2 YYEEEE. Trimming at V came to 2 bases and at J to 6 bases, leaving 5 bases not matched to a gene. CDR3 region: CASSFLQGKNTIYF. The CDR3 DNA follows: TGTGCCAGCAGCTTTCTACAGGGGAAAAACACCATATATTTT. The full variable domain, completed using reference TRBV5-6 and TRBJ1-3, is DAGVTQSPTHLIKTRGQQVTLRCSPKSGHDTVSWYQQALGQGPQFIFQYYEEEERQRGNFPDRFSGHQFPNYSSELNVNALLLGDSALYLCASSFLQGKNTIYFGEGSWLTVV.

The chain carries TRBV5-1 and TRBJ1-2, with unresolved D. Trimming removed 0 bases from V and 1 base from J, with 13 bases in between. Germline CDR1 reads SGHRS; CDR2 reads YFSETQ. The CDR3 sequence is 16 residues long. The CDR3 sequence: CASSLVGLEFNYGYTF. The CDR3 DNA sequence: TGCGCCAGCAGCTTGGTAGGACTGGAGTTTAACTATGGCTACACCTTC.

The chain carries TRBV2 and TRBJ1-6, with D unresolved. The CDR3 is made up of 15 amino acids. Per the germline V gene, CDR1 is SNHLY and CDR2 is FYNNEI. V lost 1 base and J 0 bases, leaving 4 bases between the germline ends. CDR3 loop: CASSEDSSYNSPLHF. CDR3 sequence (DNA): TGTGCCAGCAGTGAAGACAGCTCCTATAATTCACCCCTCCACTTT.

The chain combines TRBV23-1 with TRBJ2-7, with 16 bases identical to TRBD2. TRBV23-1 is an open reading frame, and its role is uncertain. V gave up 2 bases and J gave up 4 bases; unmatched junction bases: 8. The CDR3 is 18 amino acids. CDR3 amino acids: CASSQPGLAGGPVYEQYF. CDR3 sequence (DNA): TGCGCCAGCAGTCAACCGGGACTAGCGGGAGGGCCGGTTTACGAGCAGTACTTC.

The chain employs TRBV7-9 and TRBJ2-7; the D gene is possibly TRBD2 (5 bases). Trimming stripped 5 bases from V and 7 bases from J, with 12 bases between. CDR3 length: 12 amino acids. Germline lookup yields CDR1 SEHNR and CDR2 FQNEAQ (reference sequence). The CDR3 is CASSLGRGEQYF. CDR3 in DNA: TGTGCCAGCAGCCTAGGCCGGGGTGAGCAGTACTTC.

This clone came up a few times. The V and J genes are TRBV19 and TRBJ2-2; D is possibly TRBD2 (7 bases). The CDR3 loop spans 14 amino acids. The germline V and J ends were trimmed by 1 base and 6 bases, with 9 bases remaining between them. CDR1 is LNHDA, CDR2 SQIVND, per germline (reference sequence). CDR3 sequence: CASSIAGGAGELFF. The DNA for the CDR3 is TGTGCCAGTAGTATAGCGGGGGGCGCCGGGGAGCTGTTTTTT.

This chain joins TRBV7-9 and TRBJ2-3; maybe TRBD2 (5 bases). In germline, CDR1 is SEHNR, CDR2 FQNEAQ (reference sequence). This CDR3 spans 13 amino acids. Trimming cost V 5 bases and J 4 bases, with 10 bases left between them. The CDR3 DNA follows: TGTGCCAGCAGCCGAGGACTGTCAGATACGCAGTATTTT. This encodes CASSRGLSDTQYF. Variable domain in full (rest from reference TRBV7-9 and TRBJ2-3): DTGVSQNPRHKITKRGQNVTFRCDPISEHNRLYWYRQTLGQGPEFLTYFQNEAQLEKSRLLSDRFSAERPKGSFSTLEIQRTEQGDSAMYLCASSRGLSDTQYFGPGTRLTVL.